This is a list of T cell receptor beta chains from one sample in a study of shared clonotypes between healthy human individuals. Clones were sequenced by immunoSEQ multiplex PCR, and TCRdb holds only the in-frame ones, with some missing. The repertoire holds about 1 million clones, with about 75% as singletons. Material: memory CD4+ T cells sorted from blood. These receptor sequences come from a young man in good health. Each CDR3 is given with its conserved first and last residue. A D gene is named only where the DNA matches it firmly. Clone size appears in some rows only: once, few, many, or a class for an expanded clone.

TRBJ2-5 | TRBV5-1 | TRBD2 | - | TGCGCCAGCAGCTTGGGAGCGGGGGGGCTCCAAGAGACCCAGTACTTC | CASSLGAGGLQETQYF
TRBJ2-5 | TRBV27 | - | - | TGTGCCAGCAGTCGGAGGGGGTTTCGGGAGACCCAGTACTTC | CASSRRGFRETQYF
TRBJ2-7 | TRBV29-1 | TRBD1 | - | TGCAGCGGATGGGACAGCATAGCCTACGAGCAGTACTTC | CSGWDSIAYEQYF
TRBJ1-2 | TRBV2 | - | few | TGTGCCAGCAGTGTAGGCAGGGAGGGAGGCTACACCTTC | CASSVGREGGYTF
TRBJ1-2 | TRBV18 | - | - | TGTGCCAGCTCACCAGGCAGTAACTATGGCTACACCTTC | CASSPGSNYGYTF
TRBJ2-5 | TRBV7-7 | - | - | TGTGCTAGTCAGGGACTCATCGGGGAGACCCAGTACTTC | CASQGLIGETQYF
TRBJ2-7 | TRBV6-1 | - | - | TGTGCCAGCAGTGAAGCCGAGGGGGGGGGCGCGTGGGACGAGCAGTACTTC | CASSEAEGGGAWDEQYF
TRBJ2-1 | TRBV5-1 | - | few | TGCGCCAGCAGCTTGGACAGGTACAATGAGCAGTTCTTC | CASSLDRYNEQFF
TRBJ2-4 | TRBV6-1 | TRBD1 | - | TGTGCCAGCAGTGAAGCAGGACAGGGGCACCTTCTAGCCAAAAACATTCAGTACTTC | CASSEAGQGHLLAKNIQYF
TRBJ2-1 | TRBV14 | TRBD2 | - | TGTGCCAGCAGCCCGACTAGCGGGAGGTACAATGAGCAGTTCTTC | CASSPTSGRYNEQFF
TRBJ2-5 | TRBV5-1 | TRBD2 | - | TGCGCCAGCAGCCCATACGGGTATTCGGGGACTAGCGGGGGGCGTCAAGAGACCCAGTACTTC | CASSPYGYSGTSGGRQETQYF
TRBJ1-5 | TRBV6-1 | - | few | TGTGCCAGCAGTGTGGACGGGAATCAGCCCCAGCATTTT | CASSVDGNQPQHF
TRBJ2-5 | TRBV25-1 | - | few | TGTGCCAGCTCCCCGACGTGGGAGACCCAGTACTTC | CASSPTWETQYF
TRBJ1-2 | TRBV5-1 | TRBD1 | - | TGCGCCAGCAGCCTCCCGACAGGGGACGGAGGCTACACCTTC | CASSLPTGDGGYTF
TRBJ1-6 | TRBV28 | - | - | TGTGCCAGCAGTTTAAGGAGGGATTCACCCCTCCACTTT | CASSLRRDSPLHF
TRBJ2-1 | TRBV7-3 | TRBD2 | - | TGTGCCAGCAGCTTGCTAGCGGGGGCCTTCAATGAGCAGTTCTTC | CASSLLAGAFNEQFF
TRBJ1-3 | TRBV5-8 | - | once | TGTGCCAGCAGCTTGGGGGTAGCTGGAAACACCATATATTTT | CASSLGVAGNTIYF
TRBJ1-2 | TRBV10-3 | - | - | TGTGCCATCAGTGAGGGGGGACGCTATGGCTACACCTTC | CAISEGGRYGYTF
TRBJ1-2 | TRBV9 | - | - | TGTGCCAGCAGCGTAGAGGGTTCCTCTGGCTACACCTTC | CASSVEGSSGYTF
TRBJ1-1 | TRBV15 | TRBD1 | - | TGTGCCACCAGCATCCAGGACAGGCTGAACACTGAAGCTTTCTTT | CATSIQDRLNTEAFF
TRBJ1-1 | TRBV28 | TRBD1 | - | TGTGCCAGCGGGGAGGACAGGGGGTTGAACACTGAAGCTTTCTTT | CASGEDRGLNTEAFF
TRBJ1-2 | TRBV6-1 | TRBD1 | - | TGTGCCAGCAGCCCACCTCTAGGGGGCGACGGCTACACCTTC | CASSPPLGGDGYTF
TRBJ2-1 | TRBV28 | TRBD1 | - | TGTGCCAGCAGTCGCTTACGACAGGGGGCTGGGAATGAGCAGTTCTTC | CASSRLRQGAGNEQFF
TRBJ2-7 | TRBV10-2 | TRBD1 | - | TGCGCCAGCAGGGATTCCGGGACAGGGGTCAACGAGCAGTACTTC | CASRDSGTGVNEQYF
TRBJ2-1 | TRBV5-1 | TRBD1 | many | TGCGCCAGCAGCTGGGGACAGGGCTACAATGAGCAGTTCTTC | CASSWGQGYNEQFF
TRBJ1-4 | TRBV6-1 | TRBD1 | once | TGTGCCGCCTCCCGGGACAGGGGGGAAAAACTGTTTTTT | CAASRDRGEKLFF
TRBJ1-6 | TRBV30 | TRBD1 | - | TGTGCCGCTGGGGACAGGGGTCCAATACCCCTCCACTTT | CAAGDRGPIPLHF
TRBJ2-3 | TRBV25-1 | - | - | TGTGCCAGCAGCCGTGGGGGCGGGAGCGCCCATTTT | CASSRGGGSAHF
TRBJ2-3 | TRBV18 | TRBD1 | - | TGTGCCAGCTCATCACGGGACAGCTACACAGATACGCAGTATTTT | CASSSRDSYTDTQYF
TRBJ2-1 | TRBV25-1 | - | - | TGTGCCAGCAGTCCCAGGGGTACCTACAATGAGCAGTTCTTC | CASSPRGTYNEQFF
TRBJ2-7 | TRBV6-6 | - | - | TGTGCCAGCAGGGCTAGCGCGTACGAGCAGTACTTC | CASRASAYEQYF
TRBJ2-3 | TRBV5-1 | TRBD2 | - | TGCGCCAGCAGCGCCAGCGGGGGAGTAGATACGCAGTATTTT | CASSASGGVDTQYF
TRBJ1-2 | TRBV6-5 | - | - | TGTGCCAGCAGTTGGGGAGGAACCGAAAATATATATGGCTACACCTTC | CASSWGGTENIYGYTF
TRBJ1-4 | TRBV29-1 | - | - | TGCAGCGTTGATGGAGGGGGAAACGCTAATGAAAAACTGTTTTTT | CSVDGGGNANEKLFF
TRBJ1-1 | TRBV2 | - | - | TGTGCCAGCAAGATGAACACTGAAGCTTTCTTT | CASKMNTEAFF
TRBJ1-1 | TRBV5-1 | - | - | TGCGCCAGCAGCTCGGACAGCGGGGGCACTGAAGCTTTCTTT | CASSSDSGGTEAFF
TRBJ2-3 | TRBV9 | - | - | TGTGCCAGCAGCGTAATGGACAGAACAGATACGCAGTATTTT | CASSVMDRTDTQYF
TRBJ1-5 | TRBV19 | - | - | TGTGCCAGTACCACCCTGTGGGGCTCAGGCAATCAGCCCCAGCATTTT | CASTTLWGSGNQPQHF
TRBJ2-7 | TRBV7-2 | TRBD2 | - | TGTGCCAGCAGCTTAAGGCTGACGGGAGGCTCTTCCTACGAGCAGTACTTC | CASSLRLTGGSSYEQYF
TRBJ2-7 | TRBV7-2 | - | - | TGTGCCAGCAGCGTAAATCAACCGGGACTCGTAACCAGCTCCTACGAGCAGTACTTC | CASSVNQPGLVTSSYEQYF
TRBJ2-5 | TRBV7-3 | TRBD1 | - | TGTGCCAGCAGCCCCTCCGACAGGGGGCCCCAGTACTTC | CASSPSDRGPQYF
TRBJ2-3 | TRBV5-6 | - | - | TGTGCCAGCAGCTATCCCGGGGGCACAGATACGCAGTATTTT | CASSYPGGTDTQYF
TRBJ1-2 | TRBV6-6 | - | - | TGTGCCAGCGGGACTGACTATGGCTACACCTTC | CASGTDYGYTF
TRBJ2-7 | TRBV29-1 | TRBD1 | - | TGCAGCGCGGGACAGGGGGAGAGAGAGCAGTACTTC | CSAGQGEREQYF
TRBJ1-2 | TRBV10-3 | - | - | TGTGCCATCACCCCAGTGGGCGCTTATGGCTACACCTTC | CAITPVGAYGYTF
TRBJ1-2 | TRBV6-1 | - | once | TGTGCCAGCAGTGAAAGAGGAGCGTTCTATGGCTACACCTTC | CASSERGAFYGYTF
TRBJ2-5 | TRBV5-1 | TRBD1 | - | TGCGCCAGCAGCTTGGCCCGGGACAGGGAAGAGACCCAGTACTTC | CASSLARDREETQYF
TRBJ2-5 | TRBV7-2 | - | - | TGTGCCAGCAGCACCGCACTAGTCGGAGAGACCCAGTACTTC | CASSTALVGETQYF
TRBJ1-3 | TRBV19 | TRBD1 | few | TGTGCCAGTAGTCCCGGGACAGGCCCTGGAAACACCATATATTTT | CASSPGTGPGNTIYF
TRBJ1-2 | TRBV6-5 | - | - | TGTGCCAGCAGTTACCGGGTGGGGGGAGAAGGCTACACCTTC | CASSYRVGGEGYTF
TRBJ1-2 | TRBV27 | - | - | TGTGCCAGCAGTTTAGGGGGGCAATTTGGCTACACCTTC | CASSLGGQFGYTF
TRBJ1-6 | TRBV6-5 | - | once | TGTGCCAGCAGTTCCCATTCCGGGGGCTATAATTCACCCCTCCACTTT | CASSSHSGGYNSPLHF
TRBJ2-2 | TRBV11-3 | TRBD1 | few | TGTGCCAGCAGCCCCGGACAGGGGGCGTTCGGGGAGCTGTTTTTT | CASSPGQGAFGELFF